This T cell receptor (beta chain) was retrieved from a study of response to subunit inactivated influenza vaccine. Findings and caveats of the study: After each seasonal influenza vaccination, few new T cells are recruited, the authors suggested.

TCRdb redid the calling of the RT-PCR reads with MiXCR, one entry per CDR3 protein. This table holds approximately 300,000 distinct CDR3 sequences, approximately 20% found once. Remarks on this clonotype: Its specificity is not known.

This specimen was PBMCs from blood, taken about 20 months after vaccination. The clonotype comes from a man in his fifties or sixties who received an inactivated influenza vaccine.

The DNA for the CDR3 is TGTGCCAGCAGCCCTGGACAGGGTGGCCAAGAGACCCAGTACTTC. Translated: CASSPGQGGQETQYF. The chain carries TRBV7-2 and TRBJ2-5; 8 bases are shared with TRBD1. V trimming: 5 bases; J trimming: 1 base; junction bases outside the gene matches: 6. CDR1 is SGHTA, CDR2 FQGNSA, per germline. The CDR3 has 15 residues. The variable domain in full, with the rest retrieved from reference TRBV7-2 and TRBJ2-5, is GAGVSQSPSNKVTEKGKDVELRCDPISGHTALYWYRQSLGQGLEFLIYFQGNSAPDKSGLPSDRFSAERTGGSVSTLTIQRTQQEDSAVYLCASSPGQGGQETQYFGPGTRLLVL.